This TCR beta chain was found in a study of cytomegalovirus exposure and HLA in healthy donors. Regarding the study as a whole: One cluster of highly shared sequence variants probably arose as a sequencing artifact.

The CDR3 spans 15 residues. From germline, CDR1 is SGHTA and CDR2 FQGNSA. V lost 3 bases to trimming and J lost 2 bases, with 14 bases between them. On this clone: Antigen: not known.

Vbeta (60) and Jbeta (13) primers were used in the PCR. The method was immunoSEQ multiplex PCR; TCRdb's version includes in-frame clones alone and lacks a portion of them. The sample holds under 150,000 clones, roughly 79% seen once. The sample comprised PBMCs. The V call is TRBV7-2, the J call TRBJ2-7; TRBD2 might be the D (6 bases). The clonotype was recovered from a young woman in good health and CMV-seronegative. The CDR3 sequence: CASSFVAGSTYEQYF. The CDR3 region has the DNA TGTGCCAGCAGCTTTGTGGCGGGATCAACCTACGAGCAGTACTTC. The variable domain in full, with the rest retrieved from reference TRBV7-2 and TRBJ2-7, is GAGVSQSPSNKVTEKGKDVELRCDPISGHTALYWYRQSLGQGLEFLIYFQGNSAPDKSGLPSDRFSAERTGGSVSTLTIQRTQQEDSAVYLCASSFVAGSTYEQYFGPGTRLTVT.